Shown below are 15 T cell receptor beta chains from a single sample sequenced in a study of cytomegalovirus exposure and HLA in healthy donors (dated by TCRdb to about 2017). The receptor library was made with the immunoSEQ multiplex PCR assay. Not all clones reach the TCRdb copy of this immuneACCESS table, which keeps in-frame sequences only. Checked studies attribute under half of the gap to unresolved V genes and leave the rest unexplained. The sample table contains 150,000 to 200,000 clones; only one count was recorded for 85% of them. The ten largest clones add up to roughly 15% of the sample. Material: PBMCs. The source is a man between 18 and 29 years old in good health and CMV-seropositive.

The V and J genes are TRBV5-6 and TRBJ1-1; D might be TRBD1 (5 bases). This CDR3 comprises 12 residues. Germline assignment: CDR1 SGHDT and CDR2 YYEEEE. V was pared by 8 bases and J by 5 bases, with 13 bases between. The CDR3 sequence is CASGNQGTEAFF. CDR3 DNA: TGTGCCAGTGGGAACCAGGGTACTGAAGCTTTCTTT.

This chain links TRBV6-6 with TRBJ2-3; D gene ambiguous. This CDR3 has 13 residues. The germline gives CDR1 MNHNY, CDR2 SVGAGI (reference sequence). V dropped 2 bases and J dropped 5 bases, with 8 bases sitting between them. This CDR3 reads CASSYRSIDTQYF. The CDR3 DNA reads TGTGCCAGCAGTTACCGCTCTATAGATACGCAGTATTTT.

The CDR3 DNA sequence: TGTGCCAGCATCACCGGGGGTTGCGGCTACACCTTC. This encodes CASITGGCGYTF. The chain recombines TRBV21-1 with TRBJ1-2. TRBV21-1 is described as a pseudogene. This CDR3 region has 12 residues.

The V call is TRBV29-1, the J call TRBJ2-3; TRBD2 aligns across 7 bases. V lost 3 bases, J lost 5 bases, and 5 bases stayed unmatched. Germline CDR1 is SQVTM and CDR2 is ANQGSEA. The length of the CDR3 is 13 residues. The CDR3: CSVDRGVIDTQYF. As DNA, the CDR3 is TGCAGCGTTGATCGGGGGGTGATAGATACGCAGTATTTT.

As DNA, the CDR3 is TGTGCCAGCAGCGGACACTCTGGGGCCAACGTCCTGACTTTC. Translated, it gives CASSGHSGANVLTF. The chain links TRBV7-8 to TRBJ2-6; D perhaps matches TRBD1 (5 bases). Germline lookup yields CDR1 SGHVS and CDR2 FQNEAQ. The V end lost 5 bases, the J end lost 0 bases, and 5 bases lay between the germline ends. The CDR3 contains 14 residues.

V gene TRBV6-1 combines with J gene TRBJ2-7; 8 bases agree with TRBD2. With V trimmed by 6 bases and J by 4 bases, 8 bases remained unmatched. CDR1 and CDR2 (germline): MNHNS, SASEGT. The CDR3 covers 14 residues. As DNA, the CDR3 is TGTGCCAGCAGGCCGGGACTAGATGGTTACGAGCAGTACTTC. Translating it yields CASRPGLDGYEQYF.

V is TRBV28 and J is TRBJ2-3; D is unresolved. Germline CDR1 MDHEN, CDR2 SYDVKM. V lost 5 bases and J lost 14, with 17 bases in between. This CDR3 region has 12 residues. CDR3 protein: CASSGDIGRPYF. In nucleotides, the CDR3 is TGTGCCAGCAGTGGCGACATTGGCCGCCCGTATTTT.

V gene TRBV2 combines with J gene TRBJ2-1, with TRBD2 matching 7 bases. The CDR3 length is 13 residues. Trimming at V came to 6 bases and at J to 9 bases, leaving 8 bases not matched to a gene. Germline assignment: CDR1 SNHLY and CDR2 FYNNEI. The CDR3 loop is CASRQLAMIEQFF. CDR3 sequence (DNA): TGTGCCAGCAGGCAACTAGCGATGATTGAGCAGTTCTTC.

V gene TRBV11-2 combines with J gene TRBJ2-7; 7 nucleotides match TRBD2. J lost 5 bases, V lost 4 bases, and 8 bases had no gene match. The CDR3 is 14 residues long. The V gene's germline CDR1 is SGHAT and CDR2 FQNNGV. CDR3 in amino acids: CASSWELAIHEQYF. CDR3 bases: TGTGCCAGCAGCTGGGAACTAGCGATCCACGAGCAGTACTTC.

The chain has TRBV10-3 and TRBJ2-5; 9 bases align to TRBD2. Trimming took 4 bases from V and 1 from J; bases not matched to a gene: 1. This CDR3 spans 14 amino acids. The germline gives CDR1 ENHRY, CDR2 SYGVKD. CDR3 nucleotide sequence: TGTGCCATCAGTGCGCGGGAGGGCCAAGAGACCCAGTACTTC. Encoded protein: CAISAREGQETQYF.

The CDR3 reads CASSLGEGVRGYTF. The DNA of the CDR3 is TGTGCCAGCAGCTTGGGTGAGGGCGTAAGGGGCTACACCTTC. V is TRBV7-9 and J is TRBJ1-2, with D unresolved. CDR3 size: 14 residues. The V end lost 3 bases, the J end lost 8 bases, and 16 bases lay between the germline ends. Germline lookup yields CDR1 SEHNR and CDR2 FQNEAQ (reference sequence).

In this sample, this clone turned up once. The CDR3 region has the DNA TGTGCCTGGAGTCTAGTAATCTACGAGCAGTACTTC. This translates into CAWSLVIYEQYF. The chain joins TRBV30 to TRBJ2-7; D is unclear. V dropped 2 bases and J dropped 3 bases, with 8 bases sitting between them. Germline values: CDR1 GTSNPN, CDR2 SVGIG (reference sequence). The CDR3 runs 12 residues.

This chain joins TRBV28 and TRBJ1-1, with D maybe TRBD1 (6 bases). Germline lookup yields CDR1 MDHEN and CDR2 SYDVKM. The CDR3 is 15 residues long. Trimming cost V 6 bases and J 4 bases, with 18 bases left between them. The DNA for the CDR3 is TGTGCCAGCAGCGTTGACAGGTCTGGGGGCACTGAAGCTTTCTTT. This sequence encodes CASSVDRSGGTEAFF.

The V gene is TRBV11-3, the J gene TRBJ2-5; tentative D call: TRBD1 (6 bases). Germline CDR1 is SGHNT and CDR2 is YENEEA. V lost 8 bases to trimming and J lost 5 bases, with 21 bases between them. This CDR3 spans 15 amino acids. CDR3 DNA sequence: TGTGCCAGCGGACCACACAGGGTCGAAGGGGAGACCCAGTACTTC. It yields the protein CASGPHRVEGETQYF.

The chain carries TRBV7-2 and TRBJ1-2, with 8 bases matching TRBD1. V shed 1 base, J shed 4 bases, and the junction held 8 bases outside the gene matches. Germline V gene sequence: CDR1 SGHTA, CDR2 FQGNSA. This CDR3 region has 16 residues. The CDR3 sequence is CASSLDGTGVAYGYTF. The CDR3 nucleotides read TGTGCCAGCAGCTTAGATGGGACAGGAGTGGCCTATGGCTACACCTTC.